Below, 23 T cell receptor beta chains from the same sample are listed, as sequenced in a study of beta chain features in type 1 diabetes (dated 2018 in TCRdb). The library relied on the immunoSEQ multiplex PCR assay. The High Capacity cDNA Reverse Transcription Kit was used to reverse transcribe all of the isolated RNA, meaning that expressed TCRB transcripts were what got sequenced. In its TCRdb copy, this immuneACCESS table keeps in-frame sequences only and misses some clones. Where compared with another copy, unresolved V genes explain less than half of these, and the others have no known cause. The sample has under 250,000 clones on record, about a tenth of them singletons. The ten largest clones represent 1% to 1.5% of the sample. The sequenced sample consisted of central memory CD4+ T cells from blood. Source of these receptors: a man younger than 35 in good health.

This clone was seen ten or more times. The V and J genes are TRBV7-2 and TRBJ2-1; 11 nucleotides line up with TRBD2. Germline V gene lookup returns CDR1 SGHTA and CDR2 FQGNSA. Unmatched junction bases numbered 5, after V lost 5 bases and J lost 5 bases. This CDR3 region has 15 residues. CDR3 DNA sequence: TGTGCCAGCAGCAATAGCGGGAGGGTGAACAATGAGCAGTTCTTC. Protein sequence: CASSNSGRVNNEQFF. The full variable domain, in which reference TRBV7-2 and TRBJ2-1 provide the parts outside the CDR3, is GAGVSQSPSNKVTEKGKDVELRCDPISGHTALYWYRQSLGQGLEFLIYFQGNSAPDKSGLPSDRFSAERTGGSVSTLTIQRTQQEDSAVYLCASSNSGRVNNEQFFGPGTRLTVL.

This clone was found a few times. V usage is TRBV28 and J usage is TRBJ1-2, with a possible D match to TRBD1 (5 bases). The germline V gene encodes CDR1 MDHEN and CDR2 SYDVKM. The ends were cut back, 1 base at V and 3 bases at J, with 9 bases in the middle. The length of the CDR3 is 14 residues. The DNA for the CDR3 is TGTGCCAGCAGTTTATTCGACAGTGACTATGGCTACACCTTC. Translating it yields CASSLFDSDYGYTF.

The V gene is TRBV6-1, the J gene TRBJ1-5; D is possibly TRBD1 (5 bases). V was trimmed by 7 bases and J by 4 bases, leaving 14 bases between them. Per the germline V gene, CDR1 is MNHNS and CDR2 is SASEGT. The CDR3 sequence is 14 residues long. The CDR3 is CASTPGEGNQPQHF. For the CDR3, the DNA is TGTGCCAGCACCCCGGGGGAGGGGAATCAGCCCCAGCATTTT.

This chain's CDR3 is CASSAGMQRGYTF. CDR3 coding DNA: TGTGCCAGCAGCGCCGGGATGCAGCGAGGCTACACCTTC. The chain links TRBV28 to TRBJ1-2; unclear D gene. The CDR3 is 13 amino acids. In germline, CDR1 is MDHEN, CDR2 SYDVKM. Trimming shortened V by 6 bases and J by 8 bases, and 16 bases separated the two germline ends.

V is TRBV25-1 and J is TRBJ1-4; 7 positions match TRBD1. The CDR3 covers 13 residues. V gave up 8 bases and J gave up 11 bases; unmatched junction bases: 11. Germline loops: CDR1 MGHDK, CDR2 SYGVNS. The CDR3 protein is CASADRARVKLFF. The CDR3 coding sequence is TGTGCCAGCGCCGACAGGGCCCGGGTCAAACTGTTTTTT. The entire variable domain, with the rest obtained from reference TRBV25-1 and TRBJ1-4, is as follows: EADIYQTPRYLVIGTGKKITLECSQTMGHDKMYWYQQDPGMELHLIHYSYGVNSTEKGDLSSESTVSRIRTEHFPLTLESARPSHTSQYLCASADRARVKLFFGSGTQLSVL.

This clone was seen more than once but under ten times. The V gene is TRBV7-6, the J gene TRBJ2-3; D possibly matches TRBD1 or TRBD2 (5 bases each). CDR3 length: 16 residues. CDR1 is SGHVS, CDR2 FNYEAQ, per germline. Trimming removed 0 bases at V and 4 bases at J, with 14 bases between. The chain's CDR3 is CASSLARGVSPDTQYF. The CDR3 DNA is TGTGCCAGCAGCTTAGCGCGAGGGGTGAGCCCAGATACGCAGTATTTT.

This sequence joins TRBV30 and TRBJ2-3; D uncertain. Trimming pared 0 bases from V and 4 bases from J, leaving 11 bases between. CDR3 length: 14 amino acids. CDR1 is GTSNPN, CDR2 SVGIG, per germline (reference sequence). The CDR3 is CAWSVVSSPDTQYF. CDR3 DNA: TGTGCCTGGAGTGTAGTAAGCAGCCCAGATACGCAGTATTTT.

The CDR3 region has the DNA TGTGCCAGCAGCCCGAGACTAGCGGGAAGGGGCACAGATACGCAGTATTTT. Translated, it gives CASSPRLAGRGTDTQYF. The chain uses TRBV11-2 and TRBJ2-3, with TRBD2 matching over 11 bases. The CDR3 is made up of 17 amino acids. V lost 5 bases to trimming and J lost 1 base; unmatched junction nucleotides: 8. Germline loops: CDR1 SGHAT, CDR2 FQNNGV. The full variable domain, rest sourced from reference TRBV11-2 and TRBJ2-3, is EAGVAQSPRYKIIEKRQSVAFWCNPISGHATLYWYQQILGQGPKLLIQFQNNGVVDDSQLPKDRFSAERLKGVDSTLKIQPAKLEDSAVYLCASSPRLAGRGTDTQYFGPGTRLTVL.

This clone was observed at least ten times. Distinct nucleotide sequences in the sample also encode this CDR3. The genes are TRBV4-3 and TRBJ2-2; 13 bases are a match to TRBD2. Germline V gives CDR1 LGHNA, CDR2 YSLEER. The CDR3 is 17 amino acids. Losses at the gene ends were 0 bases for V and 7 bases for J; bases not matched to a gene: 5. Written as DNA, the CDR3 is TGCGCCAGCAGCCAAGATGGACTAGCGGGAGTAGGCGGGGAGCTGTTTTTT. Protein product: CASSQDGLAGVGGELFF.

The V and J genes are TRBV18 and TRBJ1-2; no definite D call. The CDR3 loop spans 15 amino acids. Germline CDR1 and CDR2: KGHSH and LQKENI. Trimming removed 3 bases from V and 1 base from J, with 12 bases in between. The chain's CDR3 is CASSPAGSYNYGYTF. Here the CDR3 DNA reads TGTGCCAGCTCACCGGCAGGCTCCTATAACTATGGCTACACCTTC.

This clone was detected a few times. V and J are TRBV4-1 and TRBJ2-6, with D uncertain. Trimming removed 4 bases at V and 0 bases at J, with 7 bases between. Germline CDR1 MGHRA, CDR2 YSYEKL. CDR3 length equals 15 residues. DNA of the CDR3: TGCGCCAGCAGCCTCGGCATCTCTGGGGCCAACGTCCTGACTTTC. This gives the protein CASSLGISGANVLTF.

The J gene is TRBJ2-1, the V gene TRBV4-2, with 15 positions matching TRBD2. The CDR3 is 14 amino acids. Germline CDR1 LGHNA, CDR2 YNFKEQ. The V and J ends lost 8 bases and 6 bases, in that order; junction bases with no gene match: 2. The CDR3 region is CASGLAGGTNEQFF. The CDR3 bases are TGTGCCAGCGGACTAGCGGGAGGGACCAATGAGCAGTTCTTC.

The rearrangement uses TRBV30 and TRBJ2-7; D tentatively fits TRBD1 or TRBD2 (6 bases each). Trimming pared 4 bases from V and 0 bases from J, leaving 13 bases between. The CDR3 has 14 amino acids. The germline V gene encodes CDR1 GTSNPN and CDR2 SVGIG (reference sequence). CDR3 sequence: CAWNRGRGSYEQYF. CDR3 coding DNA: TGTGCCTGGAATCGGGGGCGCGGCTCCTACGAGCAGTACTTC.

Only a few counts were recorded for this clone. The same CDR3 also results from other DNA sequences found in this sample. The chain carries TRBV2 and TRBJ2-5; D not resolved. The ends were cut back, 5 bases at V and 5 bases at J, with 15 bases in the middle. The CDR3 is 14 residues long. Germline V gene sequence: CDR1 SNHLY, CDR2 FYNNEI. The CDR3 nucleotides read TGTGCCAGCAGTCCGGGCCAAGGCGGTGAGACCCAGTACTTC. The encoded protein is CASSPGQGGETQYF.

This clone was counted only a few times. CDR3 sequence (DNA): TGTGCCATCAGCTCCTATAGTGAGCAGTTCTTC. Translating gives CAISSYSEQFF. This chain joins TRBV10-3 and TRBJ2-1; D is uncertain. Germline V CDR1 and CDR2: ENHRY, SYGVKD. Trimming stripped 6 bases from V and 9 bases from J, with 9 bases between. CDR3 size: 11 residues.

This clone has more than one count but fewer than ten. This chain connects TRBV7-3 to TRBJ2-2; D may be TRBD2 (6 bases). This CDR3 region has 15 residues. Trimming stripped 5 bases from V and 0 bases from J, with 10 bases between. Germline values: CDR1 SGHTA, CDR2 FQGTGA. In DNA form, the CDR3 reads TGTGCCAGCAGCCCCCGGGGGACGAACACCGGGGAGCTGTTTTTT. Translated, it gives CASSPRGTNTGELFF.

In DNA, the CDR3 is TGTGCCAGCAGCTTGGGCGGGCTAAGATTCGCTGAAGCTTTCTTT. Protein sequence: CASSLGGLRFAEAFF. This sequence joins TRBV5-4 and TRBJ1-1; unclear D gene. V was pared by 0 bases and J by 6 bases, with 15 bases between. Germline V gives CDR1 SGHNT, CDR2 YYREEE (reference sequence). CDR3 length equals 15 residues.

The chain recombines TRBV27 with TRBJ2-1, with D perhaps TRBD1 or TRBD2 (7 bases each). This CDR3 is built from 15 residues. Germline V lookup: CDR1 MNHEY, CDR2 SMNVEV (reference sequence). V gave up 2 bases and J gave up 8 bases, with 16 bases separating them. CDR3: CASSLRGREWHEQFF. The CDR3, as DNA: TGTGCCAGCAGTTTAAGGGGGCGGGAGTGGCATGAGCAGTTCTTC.

J is TRBJ1-3 and V is TRBV9; D is unclear. The V gene lost 0 bases and the J gene lost 2 bases, with 0 bases spanning the gap. The germline gives CDR1 SGDLS, CDR2 YYNGEE. The CDR3 has 12 amino acids. CDR3 sequence: CASSVAGNTIYF. For the CDR3, the DNA is TGTGCCAGCAGCGTAGCTGGAAACACCATATATTTT.

This clone was seen a few times. The chain couples TRBV30 to TRBJ1-1; 8 bases are shared with TRBD1. V was pared by 8 bases and J by 4 bases, with 9 bases of the junction left unmatched. This CDR3 region has 13 residues. Germline V gene lookup returns CDR1 GTSNPN and CDR2 SVGIG (reference sequence). The CDR3 reads CAREGQAGTEAFF. In DNA, the CDR3 is TGTGCCCGCGAGGGACAGGCCGGCACTGAAGCTTTCTTT.

The chain recombines TRBV29-1 with TRBJ1-1, with 8 nucleotides matching TRBD1. Germline loops: CDR1 SQVTM, CDR2 ANQGSEA. The CDR3 is 14 amino acids. After removal of 4 bases from V and 4 bases from J, the junction contained 8 bases not matched to a gene. The CDR3 region has the DNA TGCAGCGTTGGGACAGGGACCGTGATCACTGAAGCTTTCTTT. This encodes CSVGTGTVITEAFF.

This clone is medium-sized. The chain links TRBV2 to TRBJ1-4; no definite D call. Deletions cut 6 bases from V and 7 bases from J, with 3 bases between. The CDR3 contains 10 residues. Germline assignment: CDR1 SNHLY and CDR2 FYNNEI. This CDR3 reads CASRIEKLFF. The CDR3 DNA follows: TGTGCCAGCAGAATTGAAAAACTGTTTTTT.

This clone has just a few counts. V usage is TRBV7-2 and J usage is TRBJ1-1; no definite D call. The CDR3 has 13 amino acids. V was trimmed by 3 bases and J by 5 bases, leaving 10 bases between them. Germline-derived CDR1 and CDR2 are SGHTA and FQGNSA. The CDR3 reads CASSLKRQTEAFF. The CDR3 bases are TGTGCCAGCAGCTTGAAGAGGCAAACTGAAGCTTTCTTT.